This TCR beta chain was found in a study of blood T cell repertoires in COVID-19. Overall study: Acute and convalescent COVID-19 samples came from the United States, Italy and Spain. PBMCs, B-cell-depleted T cells, or T cells provided the cDNA or gDNA that made up the material.

The germline V gene encodes CDR1 ENHRY and CDR2 SYGVKD. The CDR3 loop spans 17 amino acids. V was shortened by 6 bases and J by 3 bases, with 21 bases between the two germline ends. Seattle researchers signed up patients amid active infection and tracked them longitudinally. Authors' data handling: The assay estimated nucleated cells by amplifying reference gene primers. Here immunoSEQ multiplex PCR was the method, and the copy in TCRdb shows in-frame clones only, minus some. The V and J calls and clone size come from that table; D and trimming were worked out from the DNA. The table records roughly 100,000 clones, around nine tenths of them present only once.

The sequence was obtained from a man aged 50 to 60 with COVID-19, enrolled during active disease. The sequenced material came from peripheral blood. The gene calls are TRBV10-3 and TRBJ1-5, with a possible D match to TRBD1 (6 bases). This chain's CDR3 is CAIRAGEGSNDNQPQHF. In DNA form, the CDR3 reads TGTGCCATCAGGGCAGGGGAGGGGTCTAATGACAATCAGCCCCAGCATTTT.